The clone carrying this T cell receptor beta chain was detected a few times. Its antigen is not known. The sample comes from a study of response to subunit inactivated influenza vaccine. General study findings and limits: After each seasonal influenza vaccination, few new T cells are recruited, the authors suggested.

TCRdb recomputed calls from the RT-PCR reads with MiXCR, one row per CDR3 protein. The table shows some 800,000 distinct CDR3 sequences, with around 20% occurring only once. The starting material was PBMCs from blood, obtained about 5 days after vaccination. The source of this sequence is a middle-aged man who received an inactivated influenza vaccine.

The CDR3 loop is CASSRDLTQGAFF. The CDR3, as DNA: TGTGCCAGCAGCCGCGATCTTACACAGGGGGCATTCTTC. This chain connects TRBV11-2 to TRBJ2-1; 9 bases align to TRBD1. This CDR3 region has 13 residues. CDR1 is SGHAT, CDR2 FQNNGV, per germline. The V and J ends lost 5 bases and 16 bases, in that order; junction bases with no gene match: 12.